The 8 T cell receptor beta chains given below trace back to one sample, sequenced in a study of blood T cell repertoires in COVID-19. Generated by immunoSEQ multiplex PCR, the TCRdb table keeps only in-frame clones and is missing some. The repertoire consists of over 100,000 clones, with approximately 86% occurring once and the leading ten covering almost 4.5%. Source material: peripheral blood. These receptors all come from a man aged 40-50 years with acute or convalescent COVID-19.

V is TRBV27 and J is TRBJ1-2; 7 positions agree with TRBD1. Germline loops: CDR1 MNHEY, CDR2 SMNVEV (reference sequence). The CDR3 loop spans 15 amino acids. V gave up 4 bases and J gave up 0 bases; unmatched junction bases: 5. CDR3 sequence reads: CASSSTGLANYGYTF. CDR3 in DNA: TGTGCCAGCAGTTCGACAGGGCTAGCTAACTATGGCTACACCTTC.

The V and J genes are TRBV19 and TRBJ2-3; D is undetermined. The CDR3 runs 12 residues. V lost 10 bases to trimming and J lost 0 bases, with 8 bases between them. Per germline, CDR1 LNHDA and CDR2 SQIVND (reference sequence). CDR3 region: CATHGSTDTQYF. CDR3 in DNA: TGTGCCACCCACGGTAGCACAGATACGCAGTATTTT.

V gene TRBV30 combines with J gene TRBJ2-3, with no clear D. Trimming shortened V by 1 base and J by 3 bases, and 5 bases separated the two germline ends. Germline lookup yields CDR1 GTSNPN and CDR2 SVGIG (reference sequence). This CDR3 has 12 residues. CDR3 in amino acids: CAWSDLTDTQYF. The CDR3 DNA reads TGTGCCTGGAGTGATCTGACAGATACGCAGTATTTT.

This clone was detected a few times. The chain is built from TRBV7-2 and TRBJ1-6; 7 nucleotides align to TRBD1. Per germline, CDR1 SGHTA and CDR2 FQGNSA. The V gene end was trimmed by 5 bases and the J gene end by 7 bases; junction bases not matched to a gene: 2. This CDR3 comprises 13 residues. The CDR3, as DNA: TGTGCCAGCAGCCCGGGACAGAATTCACCCCTCCACTTT. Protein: CASSPGQNSPLHF.

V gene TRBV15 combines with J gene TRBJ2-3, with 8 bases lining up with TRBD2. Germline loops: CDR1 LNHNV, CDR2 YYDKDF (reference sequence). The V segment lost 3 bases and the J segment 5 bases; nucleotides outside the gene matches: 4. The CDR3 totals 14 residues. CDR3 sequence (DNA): TGTGCCACCAGCAGGGGACTAGGGATAGATACGCAGTATTTT. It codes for CATSRGLGIDTQYF.

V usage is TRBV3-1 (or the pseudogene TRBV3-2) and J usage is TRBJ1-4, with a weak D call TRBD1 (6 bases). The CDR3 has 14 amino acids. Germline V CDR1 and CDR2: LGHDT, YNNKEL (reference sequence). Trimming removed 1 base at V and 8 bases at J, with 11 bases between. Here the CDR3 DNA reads TGTGCCAGCAGCCAAGTACAGGGTGGAGAAAAACTGTTTTTT. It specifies CASSQVQGGEKLFF.

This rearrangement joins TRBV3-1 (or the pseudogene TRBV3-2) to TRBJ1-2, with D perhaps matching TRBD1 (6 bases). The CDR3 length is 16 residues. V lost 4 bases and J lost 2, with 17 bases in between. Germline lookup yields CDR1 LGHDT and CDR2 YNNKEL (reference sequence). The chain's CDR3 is CASSPFRTESNYGYTF. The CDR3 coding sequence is TGTGCCAGCAGCCCTTTTAGGACAGAATCAAACTATGGCTACACCTTC.

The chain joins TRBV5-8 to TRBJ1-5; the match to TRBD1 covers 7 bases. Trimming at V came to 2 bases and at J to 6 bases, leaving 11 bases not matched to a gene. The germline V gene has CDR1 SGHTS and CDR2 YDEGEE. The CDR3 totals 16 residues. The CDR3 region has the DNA TGTGCCAGCAGCTTCCGACAGGGTAGTTCCGGTCAGCCCCAGCATTTT. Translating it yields CASSFRQGSSGQPQHF.